Below, one TCR beta chain is given with its context. TCRdb's copy holds only in-frame clones and misses some; the assay was immunoSEQ multiplex PCR. In the table there are 250,000 to 350,000 clones, 90% of which are singletons. The entry originates in a study of blood T cell repertoires in COVID-19. Overall study: Acute-phase and convalescent COVID-19 samples originated in the United States, Italy and Spain. Sources were T cells, B-cell-depleted T cells, or PBMCs; the material itself was cDNA or gDNA.

The CDR3 is made up of 13 amino acids. The germline V gene has CDR1 LGHDT and CDR2 YNNKEL (reference sequence). V lost 6 bases to trimming and J lost 8 bases, with 13 bases between them. The gene calls are TRBV3-1 (or the pseudogene TRBV3-2) and TRBJ1-4; TRBD1 is a possible D gene (5 bases). The sequenced sample was PBMCs or T cells enriched from blood (not recorded which). The receptor's source is a woman in her late teens or twenties with acute COVID-19. CDR3 DNA: TGTGCCAGCAGGGGGCCAGGGAACGAAAAACTGTTTTTT. Its translation: CASRGPGNEKLFF.